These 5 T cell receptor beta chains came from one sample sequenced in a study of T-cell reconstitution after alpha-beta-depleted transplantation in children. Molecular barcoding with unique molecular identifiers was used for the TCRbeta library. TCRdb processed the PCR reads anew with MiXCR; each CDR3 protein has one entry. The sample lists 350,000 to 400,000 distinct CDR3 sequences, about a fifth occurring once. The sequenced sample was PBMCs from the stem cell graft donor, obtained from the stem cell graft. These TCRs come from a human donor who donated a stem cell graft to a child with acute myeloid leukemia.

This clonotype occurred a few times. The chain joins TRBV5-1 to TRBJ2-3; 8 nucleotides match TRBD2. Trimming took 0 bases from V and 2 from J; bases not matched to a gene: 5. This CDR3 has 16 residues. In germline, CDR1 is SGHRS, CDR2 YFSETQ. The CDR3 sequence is CASSLVVAGHTDTQYF. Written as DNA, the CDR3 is TGCGCCAGCAGCTTGGTGGTAGCGGGGCACACAGATACGCAGTATTTT.

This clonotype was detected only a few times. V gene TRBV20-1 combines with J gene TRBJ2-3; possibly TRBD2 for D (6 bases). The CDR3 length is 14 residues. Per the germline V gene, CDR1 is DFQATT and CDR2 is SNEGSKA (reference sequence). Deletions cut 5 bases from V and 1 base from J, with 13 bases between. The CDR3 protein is CSAAFSGRTDTQYF. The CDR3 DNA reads TGCAGTGCTGCCTTTAGCGGACGCACAGATACGCAGTATTTT.

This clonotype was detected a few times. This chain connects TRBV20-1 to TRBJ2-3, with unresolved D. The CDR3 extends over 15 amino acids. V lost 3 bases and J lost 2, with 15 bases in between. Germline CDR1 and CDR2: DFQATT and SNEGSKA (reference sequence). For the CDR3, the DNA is TGCAGTGCTAGCTCGGTAGCAGCTACCACAGATACGCAGTATTTT. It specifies CSASSVAATTDTQYF.

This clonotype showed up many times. The DNA of the CDR3 is TGTGCCAGCAGCTTAGCTGGGGGGGATACGCAGTATTTT. It specifies CASSLAGGDTQYF. The chain uses TRBV7-2 and TRBJ2-3; possibly TRBD2 for D (6 bases). This CDR3 comprises 13 residues. The germline V gene has CDR1 SGHTA and CDR2 FQGNSA. Trimming stripped 0 bases from V and 6 bases from J, with 7 bases between.

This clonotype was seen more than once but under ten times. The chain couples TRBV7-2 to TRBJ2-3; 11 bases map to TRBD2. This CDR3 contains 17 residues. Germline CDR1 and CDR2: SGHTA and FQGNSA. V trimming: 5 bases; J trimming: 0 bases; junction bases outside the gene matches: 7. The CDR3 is CASSQWGLAESTDTQYF. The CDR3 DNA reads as TGTGCCAGCAGCCAATGGGGACTAGCGGAAAGCACAGATACGCAGTATTTT.